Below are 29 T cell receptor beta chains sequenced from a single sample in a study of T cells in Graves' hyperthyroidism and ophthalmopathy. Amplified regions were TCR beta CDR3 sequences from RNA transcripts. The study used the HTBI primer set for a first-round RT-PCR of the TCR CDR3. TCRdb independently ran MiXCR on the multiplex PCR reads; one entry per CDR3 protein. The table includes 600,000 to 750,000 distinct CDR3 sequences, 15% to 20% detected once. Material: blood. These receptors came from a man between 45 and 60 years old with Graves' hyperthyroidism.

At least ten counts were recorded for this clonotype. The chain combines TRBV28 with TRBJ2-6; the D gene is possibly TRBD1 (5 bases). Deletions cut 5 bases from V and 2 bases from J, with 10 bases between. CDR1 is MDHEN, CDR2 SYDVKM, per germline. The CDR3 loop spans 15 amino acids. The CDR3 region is CASSPSTAGANVLTF. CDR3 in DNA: TGTGCCAGCAGTCCCTCGACAGCTGGGGCCAACGTCCTGACTTTC. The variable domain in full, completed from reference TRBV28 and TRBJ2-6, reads DVKVTQSSRYLVKRTGEKVFLECVQDMDHENMFWYRQDPGLGLRLIYFSYDVKMKEKGDIPEGYSVSREKKERFSLILESASTNQTSMYLCASSPSTAGANVLTFGAGSRLTVL.

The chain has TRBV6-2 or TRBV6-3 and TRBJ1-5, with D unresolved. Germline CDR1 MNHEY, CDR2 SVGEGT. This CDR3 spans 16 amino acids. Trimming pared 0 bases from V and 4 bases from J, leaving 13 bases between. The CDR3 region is CASSYSGGVPNQPQHF. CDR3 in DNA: TGTGCCAGCAGTTACTCCGGCGGCGTTCCTAATCAGCCCCAGCATTTT.

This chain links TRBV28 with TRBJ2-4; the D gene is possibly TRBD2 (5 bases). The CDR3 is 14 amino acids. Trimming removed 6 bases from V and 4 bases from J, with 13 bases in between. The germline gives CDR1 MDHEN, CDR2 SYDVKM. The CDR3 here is CASSAPGEKNIQYF. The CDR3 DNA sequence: TGTGCCAGCAGCGCGCCCGGGGAGAAAAACATTCAGTACTTC.

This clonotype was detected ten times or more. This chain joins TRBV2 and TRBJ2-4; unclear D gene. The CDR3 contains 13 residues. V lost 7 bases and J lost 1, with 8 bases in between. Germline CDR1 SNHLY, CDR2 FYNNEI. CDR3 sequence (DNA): TGTGCCAGCAATCAGGAGGCCAAAAACATTCAGTACTTC. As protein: CASNQEAKNIQYF.

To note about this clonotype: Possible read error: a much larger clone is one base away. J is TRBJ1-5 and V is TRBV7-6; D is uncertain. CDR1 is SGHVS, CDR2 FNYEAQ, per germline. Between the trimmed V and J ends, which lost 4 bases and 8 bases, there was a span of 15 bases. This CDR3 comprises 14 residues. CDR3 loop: CASSSWPNGEPQHF. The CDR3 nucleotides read TGTGCCAGCAGCTCTTGGCCGAATGGGGAGCCCCAGCATTTT.

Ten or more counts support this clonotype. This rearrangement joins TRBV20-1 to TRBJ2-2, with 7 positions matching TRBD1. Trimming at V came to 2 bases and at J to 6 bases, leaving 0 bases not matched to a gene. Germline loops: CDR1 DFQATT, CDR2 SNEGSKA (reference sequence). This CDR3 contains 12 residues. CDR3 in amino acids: CSARQGAGELFF. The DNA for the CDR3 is TGCAGTGCTAGACAGGGGGCCGGGGAGCTGTTTTTT.

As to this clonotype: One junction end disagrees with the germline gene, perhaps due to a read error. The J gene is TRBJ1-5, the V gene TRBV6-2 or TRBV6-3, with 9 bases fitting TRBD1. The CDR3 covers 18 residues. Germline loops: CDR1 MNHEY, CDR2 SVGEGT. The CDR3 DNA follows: TGTGCCAGCAGTGACTCTAAGGACAGGGGCAAACCCGATCAGCCCCAGCATTTT. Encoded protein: CASSDSKDRGKPDQPQHF.

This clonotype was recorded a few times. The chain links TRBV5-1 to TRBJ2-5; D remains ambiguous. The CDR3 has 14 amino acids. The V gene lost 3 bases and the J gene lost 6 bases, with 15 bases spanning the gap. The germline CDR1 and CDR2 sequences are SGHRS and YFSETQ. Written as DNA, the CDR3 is TGCGCCAGCAGCTCGAGCGAACTAACGAAGACCCAGTACTTC. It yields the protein CASSSSELTKTQYF.

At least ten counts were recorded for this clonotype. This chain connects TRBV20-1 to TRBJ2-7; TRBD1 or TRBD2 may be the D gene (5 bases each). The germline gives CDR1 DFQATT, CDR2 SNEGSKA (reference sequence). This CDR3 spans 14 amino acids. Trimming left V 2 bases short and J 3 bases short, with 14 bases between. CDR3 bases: TGCAGTGCTAGACCCAGAGGGGATCACTACGAGCAGTACTTC. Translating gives CSARPRGDHYEQYF.

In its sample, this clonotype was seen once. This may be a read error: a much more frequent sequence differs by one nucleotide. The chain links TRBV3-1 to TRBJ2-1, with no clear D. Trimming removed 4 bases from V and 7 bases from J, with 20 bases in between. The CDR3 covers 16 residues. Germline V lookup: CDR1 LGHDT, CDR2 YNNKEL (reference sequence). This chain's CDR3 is CASSRDGGTGGNEQFF. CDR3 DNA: TGTGCCAGCAGCCGAGACGGCGGAACTGGTGGGAATGAGCAGTTCTTC.

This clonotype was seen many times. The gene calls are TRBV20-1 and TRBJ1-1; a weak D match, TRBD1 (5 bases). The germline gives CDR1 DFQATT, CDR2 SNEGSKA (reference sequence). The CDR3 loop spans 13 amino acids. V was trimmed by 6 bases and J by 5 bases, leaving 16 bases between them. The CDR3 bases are TGCAGTGCCACATGGGACCCCAGTACTGAAGCTTTCTTT. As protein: CSATWDPSTEAFF.

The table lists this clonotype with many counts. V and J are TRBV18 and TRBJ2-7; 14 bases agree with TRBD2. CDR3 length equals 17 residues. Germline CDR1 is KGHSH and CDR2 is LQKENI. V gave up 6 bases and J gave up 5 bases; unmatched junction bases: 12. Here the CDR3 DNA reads TGTGCCAGCTCTCGCGGGACTAGCGGGAGTAATCAGAACGAGCAGTACTTC. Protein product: CASSRGTSGSNQNEQYF. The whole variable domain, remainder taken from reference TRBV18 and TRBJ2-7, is NAGVMQNPRHLVRRRGQEARLRCSPMKGHSHVYWYRQLPEEGLKFMVYLQKENIIDESGMPKERFSAEFPKEGPSILRIQQVVRGDSAAYFCASSRGTSGSNQNEQYFGPGTRLTVT.

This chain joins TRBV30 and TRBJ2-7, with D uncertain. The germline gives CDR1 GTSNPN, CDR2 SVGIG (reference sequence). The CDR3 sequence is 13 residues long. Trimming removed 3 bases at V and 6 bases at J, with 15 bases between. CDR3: CAWSLLAGAEQYF. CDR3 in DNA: TGTGCCTGGAGCCTCCTGGCAGGTGCCGAGCAGTACTTC.

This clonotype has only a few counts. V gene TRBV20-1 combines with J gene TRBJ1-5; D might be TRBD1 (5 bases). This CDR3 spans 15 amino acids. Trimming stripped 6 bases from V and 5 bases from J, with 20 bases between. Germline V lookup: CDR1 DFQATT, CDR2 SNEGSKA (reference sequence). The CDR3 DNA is TGCAGTGCGCTGTGGACGGGACTCCCCCATCAGCCCCAGCATTTT. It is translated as CSALWTGLPHQPQHF.

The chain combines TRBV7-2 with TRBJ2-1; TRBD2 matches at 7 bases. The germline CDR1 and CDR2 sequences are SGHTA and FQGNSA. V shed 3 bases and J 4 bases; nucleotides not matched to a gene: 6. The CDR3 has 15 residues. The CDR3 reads CASSFQLAWYNEQFF. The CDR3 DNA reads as TGTGCCAGCAGCTTCCAACTAGCGTGGTACAATGAGCAGTTCTTC.

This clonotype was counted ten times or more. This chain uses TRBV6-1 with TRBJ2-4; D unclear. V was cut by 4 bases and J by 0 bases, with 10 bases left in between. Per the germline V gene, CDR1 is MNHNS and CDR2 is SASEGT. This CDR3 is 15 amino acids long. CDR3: CASSAATGAKNIQYF. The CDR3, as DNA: TGTGCCAGCAGTGCTGCGACTGGAGCCAAAAACATTCAGTACTTC.

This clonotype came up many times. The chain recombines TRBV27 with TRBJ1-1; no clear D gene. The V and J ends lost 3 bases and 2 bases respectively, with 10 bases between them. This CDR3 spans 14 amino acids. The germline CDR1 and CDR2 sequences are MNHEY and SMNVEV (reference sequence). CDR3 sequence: CASSFHTDNTEAFF. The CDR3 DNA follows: TGTGCCAGCAGTTTCCATACAGATAACACTGAAGCTTTCTTT.

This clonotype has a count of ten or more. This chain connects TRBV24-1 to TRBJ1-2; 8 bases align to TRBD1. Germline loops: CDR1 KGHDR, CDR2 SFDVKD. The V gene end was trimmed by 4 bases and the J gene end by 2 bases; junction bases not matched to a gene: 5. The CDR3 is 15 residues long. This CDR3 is CATSDPTGENYGYTF. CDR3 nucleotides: TGTGCCACCAGTGACCCGACAGGGGAAAACTATGGCTACACCTTC.

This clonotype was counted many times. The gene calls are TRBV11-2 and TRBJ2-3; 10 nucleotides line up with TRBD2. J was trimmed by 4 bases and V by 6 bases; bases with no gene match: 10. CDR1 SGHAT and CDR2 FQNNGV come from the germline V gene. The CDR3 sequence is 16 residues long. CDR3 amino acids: CASSDSSSGSPDTQYF. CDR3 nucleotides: TGTGCCAGCAGTGACTCATCTAGCGGGAGTCCAGATACGCAGTATTTT.

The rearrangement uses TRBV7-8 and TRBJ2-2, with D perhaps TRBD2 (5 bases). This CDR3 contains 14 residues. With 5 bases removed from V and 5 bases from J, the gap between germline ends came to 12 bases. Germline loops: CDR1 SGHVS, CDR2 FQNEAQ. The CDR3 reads CASSMMPGTGELFF. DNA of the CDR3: TGTGCCAGCAGCATGATGCCGGGGACCGGGGAGCTGTTTTTT.

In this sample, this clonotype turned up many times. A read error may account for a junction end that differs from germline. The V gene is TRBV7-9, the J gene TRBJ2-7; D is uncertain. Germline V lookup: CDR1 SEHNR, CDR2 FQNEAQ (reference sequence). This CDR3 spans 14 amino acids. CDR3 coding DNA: TGTGCCAGCAGCTTAGGTCTCACTTCCTCCGAGCAGTACTTC. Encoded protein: CASSLGLTSSEQYF.

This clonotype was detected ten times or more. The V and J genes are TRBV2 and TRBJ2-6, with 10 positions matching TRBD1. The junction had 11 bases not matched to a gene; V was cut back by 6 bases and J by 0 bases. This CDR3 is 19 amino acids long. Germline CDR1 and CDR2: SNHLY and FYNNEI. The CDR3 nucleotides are TGTGCCAGCAGGCCCCGGACAGGGGGACCGGGCTCTGGGGCCAACGTCCTGACTTTC. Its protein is CASRPRTGGPGSGANVLTF.

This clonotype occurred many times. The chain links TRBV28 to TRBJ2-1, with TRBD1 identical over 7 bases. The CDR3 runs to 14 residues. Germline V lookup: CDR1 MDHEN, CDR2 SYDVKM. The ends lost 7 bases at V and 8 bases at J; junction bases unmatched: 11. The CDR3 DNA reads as TGTGCCAGCATCTCAGGGGGTTCTGAGGATGAGCAGTTCTTC. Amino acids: CASISGGSEDEQFF.

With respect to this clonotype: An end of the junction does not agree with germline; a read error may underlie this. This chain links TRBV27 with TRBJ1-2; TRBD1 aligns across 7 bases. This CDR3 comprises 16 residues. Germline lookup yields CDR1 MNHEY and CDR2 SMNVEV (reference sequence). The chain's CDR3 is CAGSAAGTDFNYGYTF. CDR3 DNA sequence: TGTGCCGGCAGTGCCGCGGGGACAGATTTTAACTATGGCTACACCTTC.

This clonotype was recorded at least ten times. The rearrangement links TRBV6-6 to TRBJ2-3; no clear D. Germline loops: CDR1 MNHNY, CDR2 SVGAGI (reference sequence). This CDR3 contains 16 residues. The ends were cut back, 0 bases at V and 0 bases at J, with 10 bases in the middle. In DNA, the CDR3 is TGTGCCAGCAGTTACTCTGCCTGGGCTAGCACAGATACGCAGTATTTT. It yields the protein CASSYSAWASTDTQYF.

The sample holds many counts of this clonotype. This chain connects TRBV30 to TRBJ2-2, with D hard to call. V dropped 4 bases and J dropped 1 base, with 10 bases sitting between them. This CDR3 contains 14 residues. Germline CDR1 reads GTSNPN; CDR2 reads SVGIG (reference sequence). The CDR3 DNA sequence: TGTGCCTGGATGAGGATAGGGAACACCGGGGAGCTGTTTTTT. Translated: CAWMRIGNTGELFF.

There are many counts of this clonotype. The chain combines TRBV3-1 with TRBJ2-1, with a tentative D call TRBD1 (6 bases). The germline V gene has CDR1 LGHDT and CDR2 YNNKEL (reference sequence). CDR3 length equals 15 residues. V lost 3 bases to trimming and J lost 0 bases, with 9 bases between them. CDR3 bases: TGTGCCAGCAGCCACCCGACAGGCTCCTACAATGAGCAGTTCTTC. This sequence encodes CASSHPTGSYNEQFF.

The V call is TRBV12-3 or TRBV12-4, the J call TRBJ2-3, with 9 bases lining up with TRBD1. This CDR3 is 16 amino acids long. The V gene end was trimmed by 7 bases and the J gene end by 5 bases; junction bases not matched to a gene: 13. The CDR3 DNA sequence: TGTGCCAGCACCCCCCTCGGGACAGGGACCGGAGATACGCAGTATTTT. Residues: CASTPLGTGTGDTQYF.

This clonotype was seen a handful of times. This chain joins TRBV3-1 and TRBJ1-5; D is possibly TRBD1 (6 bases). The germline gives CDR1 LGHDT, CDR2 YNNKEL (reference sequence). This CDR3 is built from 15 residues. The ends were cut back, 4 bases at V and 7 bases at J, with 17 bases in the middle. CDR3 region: CASSPSGGAGQPQHF. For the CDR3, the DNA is TGTGCCAGCAGCCCATCCGGGGGGGCTGGACAGCCCCAGCATTTT.